This T cell receptor beta chain was recorded in a study of T-cell memory formation after mild COVID-19. Study-wide results and limits: Contracting clones, day 15 to 85, had balanced CD4/CD8, and later expanders favored CD4+. What remained unconfirmed was the SARS-CoV-2 specificity of second-wave clones peaking on day 37.

This clonotype was picked up a small number of times. The antigen is not known. One entry per CDR3 protein, called by TCRdb with MiXCR from the 5' RACE reads. This sample has hundreds of thousands of distinct CDR3 sequences, with approximately 15% found just once. The CDR3 runs to 14 residues. The V and J ends lost 6 bases and 0 bases respectively, with 8 bases between them. From germline, CDR1 is SGHDN and CDR2 FVKESK. This chain joins TRBV14 and TRBJ2-2; D not certain. Material: PBMCs or a T cell subset sorted from them (not recorded which). The TCR comes from a man between 18 and 29 years old who had mild COVID-19 (a few samples of this study predate the infection). Cell type and time point are not known. CDR3 amino acids: CASRRNSNTGELFF. CDR3 coding DNA: TGTGCCAGCAGGCGGAACTCGAACACCGGGGAGCTGTTTTTT.